This T cell receptor (beta chain) was profiled in a study of blood T cells in healthy people across ages. Study findings and constraints: Unsorted PBMCs prevented conclusive naive versus antigen-experienced comparison. Older age went with lower TCR beta diversity per million T cells, in a roughly linear way.

The CDR3 runs 15 residues. Germline assignment: CDR1 MNHEY and CDR2 SVGAGI. The use of a sample-barcoded 5' primer and a J-beta primer mix characterized a second PCR of roughly 6 to 11 cycles. Each CDR3 protein gets one entry after TCRdb re-called the 5' RACE reads with MiXCR. The profile shows some 860,000 distinct CDR3 sequences, more than 50% of them singletons. This clonotype was seen a single time. Its antigen is unknown. The specimen sequenced was blood. The rearrangement uses TRBV6-5 and TRBJ2-5; D perhaps matches TRBD1 (6 bases). The end of the DNA fits TRBJ2-7 better, so the J call may be wrong. This clonotype originated in a man aged 35-49 years in good health. The CDR3 region is CASSYSGSAGDEQYF. Here the CDR3 DNA reads TGTGCCAGCAGTTACTCAGGGTCGGCAGGGGACGAGCAGTACTTC.